This is a list of T cell receptor beta chains from one sample in a study of blood T cell repertoires in COVID-19. Only in-frame clones appear in the TCRdb table, and some are missing; sequencing was by immunoSEQ multiplex PCR. The sample has roughly 65,000 clones, roughly 92% seen once; the top ten hold 2.9%. Sequenced: peripheral blood. The receptors derive from a man in his 70s with active COVID-19. Each CDR3 is given with its conserved first and last residue. Fields, in order: J gene, clone size, D gene, V gene, CDR3 protein, CDR3 DNA. A D gene is named only where the DNA matches it firmly. Clone size is stated in some rows and not others, as once, few, many or a class when expanded.

>TRBJ1-3|-|TRBD1|TRBV7-2
CASSLNHRGLGNTIYF
TGTGCCAGCAGCCTCAATCACAGGGGGCTTGGAAACACCATATATTTT
>TRBJ2-5|-|-|TRBV18
CASSPLDRSQETQYF
TGTGCCAGCTCACCATTAGACAGGTCCCAAGAGACCCAGTACTTC
>TRBJ2-3|-|-|TRBV7-2
CASTPSIDTQYF
TGTGCCAGCACTCCTAGCATAGATACGCAGTATTTT
>TRBJ2-2|-|-|TRBV10-3
CAISERESGELFF
TGTGCCATCAGTGAGAGGGAGTCCGGGGAGCTGTTTTTT
>TRBJ2-1|-|-|TRBV7-2
CASSSVFEQFF
TGTGCCAGCAGCTCCGTATTCGAGCAGTTCTTC
>TRBJ2-2|-|-|TRBV7-2
CASREGGPDTGELFF
TGTGCCAGCAGGGAAGGAGGCCCCGACACCGGGGAGCTGTTTTTT
>TRBJ2-7|once|-|TRBV11-2
CASSPPTGLVYEQYF
TGTGCCAGCAGCCCCCCGACGGGTTTGGTCTACGAGCAGTACTTC
>TRBJ1-2|-|TRBD1|TRBV27
CASSSGQGDGYTF
TGTGCCAGCAGTTCGGGACAGGGAGATGGCTACACCTTC
>TRBJ1-5|few|-|TRBV2
CASSVEGVIQPQHF
TGTGCCAGCAGTGTGGAAGGGGTTATTCAGCCCCAGCATTTT
>TRBJ1-6|-|-|TRBV13
CASSFPGKGSPLHF
TGTGCCAGCAGCTTTCCGGGGAAGGGTTCACCCCTCCACTTT
>TRBJ2-5|-|TRBD2|TRBV11-3
CASSPGLAGGLQETQYF
TGTGCCAGCAGCCCGGGACTAGCGGGGGGGTTACAAGAGACCCAGTACTTC
>TRBJ2-5|-|TRBD2|TRBV28
CASRRGGEGTQYF
TGTGCCAGCAGGCGGGGGGGCGAAGGGACCCAGTACTTC
>TRBJ1-4|-|TRBD1|TRBV7-2
CASSPDRGRGEKLFF
TGTGCCAGCAGCCCCGACAGGGGTCGGGGTGAAAAACTGTTTTTT
>TRBJ2-5|-|TRBD2|TRBV25-1
CASSRPGGGTQYF
TGTGCCAGCAGTCGCCCGGGAGGGGGGACCCAGTACTTC
>TRBJ1-1|-|-|TRBV2
CASSGQAVNTEAFF
TGTGCCAGCAGTGGACAGGCGGTGAACACTGAAGCTTTCTTT
>TRBJ2-1|-|TRBD2|TRBV5-4
CASSRFGAGVSYNEQFF
TGTGCCAGCAGCCGCTTTGGAGCGGGGGTCTCCTACAATGAGCAGTTCTTC
>TRBJ2-1|-|TRBD2|TRBV6-6
CASSYSPSGANEQFF
TGTGCCAGCAGTTACTCGCCTAGCGGGGCGAATGAGCAGTTCTTC
>TRBJ1-1|-|-|TRBV10-2
CASSGHQNTEAFF
TGCGCCAGCAGTGGGCACCAGAACACTGAAGCTTTCTTT
>TRBJ1-6|-|TRBD1|TRBV6-5
CASSTSGTVNSPLHF
TGTGCCAGCAGTACCTCCGGGACAGTTAATTCACCCCTCCACTTT
>TRBJ1-2|-|-|TRBV7-2
CASSESDSGLGGYTF
TGTGCCAGCAGCGAGTCGGACAGTGGGTTGGGGGGCTACACCTTC
>TRBJ2-5|-|-|TRBV6-2/TRBV6-3
CASSSTRQETQYF
TGTGCCAGCAGTTCCACACGTCAAGAGACCCAGTACTTC
>TRBJ1-5|-|-|TRBV12-3/TRBV12-4
CASSLGQSQPQHF
TGTGCCAGCAGTTTAGGCCAGTCGCAGCCCCAGCATTTT
>TRBJ2-3|-|-|TRBV6-5
CASSARGIDTQYF
TGTGCCAGCAGCGCGCGGGGAATAGATACGCAGTATTTT
>TRBJ2-4|-|-|TRBV7-9
CASSPLAKNIQYF
TGTGCCAGCAGTCCCTTAGCCAAAAACATTCAGTACTTC
>TRBJ1-6|-|-|TRBV7-9
CASSLRSGSPLHF
TGTGCCAGCAGCTTACGGTCGGGTTCACCCCTCCACTTT